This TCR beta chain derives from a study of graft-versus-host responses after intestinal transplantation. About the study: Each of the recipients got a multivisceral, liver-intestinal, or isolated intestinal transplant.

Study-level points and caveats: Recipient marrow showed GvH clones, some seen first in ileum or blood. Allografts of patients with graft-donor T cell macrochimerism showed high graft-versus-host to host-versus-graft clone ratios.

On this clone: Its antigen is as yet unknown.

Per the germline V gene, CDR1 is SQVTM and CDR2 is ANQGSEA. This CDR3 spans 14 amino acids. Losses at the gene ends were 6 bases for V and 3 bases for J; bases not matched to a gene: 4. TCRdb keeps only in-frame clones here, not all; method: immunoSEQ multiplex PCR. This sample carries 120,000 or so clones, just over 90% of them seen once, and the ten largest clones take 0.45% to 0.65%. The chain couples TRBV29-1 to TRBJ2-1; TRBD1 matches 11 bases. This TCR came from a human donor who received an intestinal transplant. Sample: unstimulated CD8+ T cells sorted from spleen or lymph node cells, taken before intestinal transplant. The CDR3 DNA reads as TGCAGCGTGGCCGGGACAGGGGGCTACAATGAGCAGTTCTTC. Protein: CSVAGTGGYNEQFF.